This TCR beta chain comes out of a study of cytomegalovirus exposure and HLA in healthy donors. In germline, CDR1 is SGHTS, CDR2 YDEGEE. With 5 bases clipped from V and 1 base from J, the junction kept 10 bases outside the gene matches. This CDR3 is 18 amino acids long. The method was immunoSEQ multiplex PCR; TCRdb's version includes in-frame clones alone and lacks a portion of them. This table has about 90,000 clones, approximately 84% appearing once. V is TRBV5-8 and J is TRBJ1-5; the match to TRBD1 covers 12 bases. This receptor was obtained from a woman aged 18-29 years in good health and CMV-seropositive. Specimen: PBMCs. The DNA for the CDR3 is TGTGCCAGCAGGTCCGGGACAGGGGGCTTACGGAGCAATCAGCCCCAGCATTTT. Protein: CASRSGTGGLRSNQPQHF. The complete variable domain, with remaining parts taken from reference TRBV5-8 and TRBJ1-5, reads EAGVTQSPTHLIKTRGQQATLRCSPISGHTSVYWYQQALGLGLQFLLWYDEGEERNRGNFPPRFSGRQFPNYSSELNVNALELEDSALYLCASRSGTGGLRSNQPQHFGDGTRLSIL.